These 28 T cell receptor beta chains came from one sample sequenced in a study of CD8+CD57+ T cells in acquired aplastic anemia. Individuals selected for sequencing had exhibited CD8+CD57+ cell expansion on flow cytometry. Investigators profiled TCR beta VDJ and CDR3 from genomic DNA template. TCRdb called the reads again in MiXCR, with one record for every CDR3 protein. This sample has a few hundred thousand distinct CDR3 sequences; 56% occur once, and the top ten carry 1% to 1.5%. The sequenced sample consisted of sorted CD4+, CD8+, or CD8+CD57+ T cells (not recorded which) from PBMCs. The receptors derive from a human donor with aplastic anemia.

This clonotype has just one count. This rearrangement joins TRBV11-2 to TRBJ1-3, with a tentative D call TRBD1 (5 bases). Germline V gene data show CDR1 as SGHAT and CDR2 as FQNNGV. The CDR3 extends over 17 amino acids. V was clipped by 1 base and J by 1 base, with 14 bases between them. The CDR3 DNA reads TGTGCCAGCAGCTTAGGGGGGACTGCTCCTTCTGGAAACACCATATATTTT. Translated, it gives CASSLGGTAPSGNTIYF. The entire variable domain, with the rest obtained from reference TRBV11-2 and TRBJ1-3, is as follows: EAGVAQSPRYKIIEKRQSVAFWCNPISGHATLYWYQQILGQGPKLLIQFQNNGVVDDSQLPKDRFSAERLKGVDSTLKIQPAKLEDSAVYLCASSLGGTAPSGNTIYFGEGSWLTVV.

The rearrangement links TRBV19 to TRBJ1-2, with a weak D call TRBD1 (6 bases). Germline lookup yields CDR1 LNHDA and CDR2 SQIVND (reference sequence). The ends were cut back, 6 bases at V and 8 bases at J, with 13 bases in the middle. The CDR3 extends over 12 amino acids. CDR3 nucleotides: TGTGCCAGTAGCCCCAGGGGAAACGGCTACACCTTC. It yields the protein CASSPRGNGYTF.

This clonotype has a count of ten or more. J is TRBJ1-1 and V is TRBV5-1, with 10 bases matching TRBD1. The CDR3 is 15 residues long. J was trimmed by 4 bases and V by 4 bases; bases with no gene match: 7. CDR1 and CDR2 (germline): SGHRS, YFSETQ. The CDR3 reads CASSLGQGGGTEAFF. The DNA for the CDR3 is TGCGCCAGCAGCCTCGGACAGGGGGGGGGCACTGAAGCTTTCTTT.

This clonotype was recorded many times. The rearrangement uses TRBV12-3 or TRBV12-4 and TRBJ2-3; D is unresolved. This CDR3 has 14 amino acids. V lost 3 bases, J lost 2 bases, and 9 bases lay in between. CDR3 loop: CASSFNTNTDTQYF. CDR3 nucleotides: TGTGCCAGCAGTTTTAACACTAACACAGATACGCAGTATTTT.

This clonotype has only one observation. This chain joins TRBV20-1 and TRBJ2-7; 7 bases map to TRBD1. The V gene's germline CDR1 is DFQATT and CDR2 SNEGSKA (reference sequence). The V gene end was trimmed by 0 bases and the J gene end by 6 bases; junction bases not matched to a gene: 8. The CDR3 covers 14 residues. The CDR3 loop reads CSARDYRGLSEQYF. DNA for the CDR3: TGCAGTGCTAGAGATTACAGGGGCCTCTCCGAGCAGTACTTC.

The chain uses TRBV14 and TRBJ2-5; 9 positions match TRBD1. Unmatched junction bases numbered 10, after V lost 1 base and J lost 7 bases. This CDR3 region has 16 residues. CDR1 SGHDN and CDR2 FVKESK come from the germline V gene. Written as DNA, the CDR3 is TGTGCCAGCAGCCAAGTGGGACAGGGTCCTGAAACGACCCAGTACTTC. It is translated as CASSQVGQGPETTQYF.

Regarding this clonotype: As the CDR3 is not closed by the conserved phenylalanine or tryptophan, this likely results from a read error. V is TRBV6-2 or TRBV6-3 and J is TRBJ1-1; no clear D gene. V was trimmed by 0 bases and J by 10 bases, leaving 18 bases between them. The CDR3 consists of 15 residues. The germline V gene encodes CDR1 MNHEY and CDR2 SVGEGT. CDR3 in DNA: TGTGCCAGCAGTTACTCTGTTGTGGCCCGTTCAAGAGCTTTCCTT. Its protein is CASSYSVVARSRAFL.

Concerning this clonotype itself: The junction differs from germline at one of its ends, possibly a read error. CDR3 region: CASSLSWTEAFF. As DNA, the CDR3 is TGTGCCAGCAGTTTGTCTTGGACTGAAGCTTTCTTC. The J gene is TRBJ1-1, the V gene TRBV12-3 or TRBV12-4; D unresolved. The CDR3 contains 12 residues.

On this clonotype: An end of the junction differs from the germline gene, which may be a read error. This chain links TRBV5-1 with TRBJ2-7; 7 positions agree with TRBD1. CDR1 and CDR2 from the germline V gene are SGHRS and YFSETQ. This CDR3 is built from 15 residues. CDR3 bases: TGTGCCAGCAGCTCCCGCCGGACAGGATTCTACGAGCAGTACTTC. This gives the protein CASSSRRTGFYEQYF.

As for this clonotype: Because the CDR3 is missing its conserved closing phenylalanine or tryptophan, this is likely a read error. The V gene is TRBV20-1, the J gene TRBJ1-1; TRBD1 aligns across 8 bases. Germline V lookup: CDR1 DFQATT, CDR2 SNEGSKA (reference sequence). The CDR3 has 15 amino acids. Germline trimming cut 5 bases from V and 1 base from J; bases unmatched to any gene: 9. The CDR3 bases are TGCAGTGCTCGTCCCGGGACAGGTTCGAACACTGAAGCTTTCCTT. Translation: CSARPGTGSNTEAFL.

This clonotype was seen at least ten times. The chain has TRBV2 and TRBJ2-7; TRBD2 agrees at 10 bases. In germline, CDR1 is SNHLY, CDR2 FYNNEI. The CDR3 covers 14 residues. Trimming removed 8 bases from V and 0 bases from J; junction bases left unmatched: 4. CDR3 amino acids: CASQASGGSYEQYF. The CDR3 DNA is TGTGCCAGCCAGGCTAGCGGGGGCTCCTACGAGCAGTACTTC.

The V gene is TRBV24-1, the J gene TRBJ1-5; tentative D call: TRBD1 (6 bases). This CDR3 is built from 15 residues. Germline values: CDR1 KGHDR, CDR2 SFDVKD. Deletions cut 7 bases from V and 6 bases from J, with 18 bases between. The CDR3 region is CATSQGRGAGQPQHF. The CDR3 bases are TGTGCCACCAGCCAGGGGAGAGGGGCTGGTCAGCCCCAGCATTTT.

V gene TRBV7-2 combines with J gene TRBJ2-1, with 9 bases fitting TRBD2. This CDR3 is built from 15 residues. V was clipped by 6 bases and J by 10 bases; unmatched bases: 13. Germline CDR1 is SGHTA and CDR2 is FQGNSA. This chain's CDR3 is CASRRGGAAKAEQFF. CDR3 nucleotide sequence: TGTGCCAGCAGGCGCGGGGGGGCAGCTAAGGCCGAGCAGTTCTTC.

V gene TRBV12-3 or TRBV12-4 combines with J gene TRBJ2-5; 7 nucleotides align to TRBD1. This CDR3 contains 14 residues. The J segment lost 1 base and the V segment lost 5 bases, leaving 4 bases of the junction unmatched. The CDR3 region has the DNA TGTGCCAGCAGTGTACAGGGGACCCAAGAGACCCAGTACTTC. It yields the protein CASSVQGTQETQYF.

This clonotype was picked up many times. The J gene is TRBJ2-5, the V gene TRBV5-6; tentatively, D is TRBD1 (6 bases). The CDR3 loop spans 16 amino acids. The V end was cut by 4 bases, the J end by 2 bases, with 18 bases between. Per the germline V gene, CDR1 is SGHDT and CDR2 is YYEEEE. CDR3 sequence: CASSLSRGSNQETQYF. CDR3 bases: TGTGCCAGCAGCCTGTCAAGGGGGTCGAATCAAGAGACCCAGTACTTC.

At least ten counts were recorded for this clonotype. This chain joins TRBV20-1 and TRBJ1-2, with D unclear. Germline V gene data show CDR1 as DFQATT and CDR2 as SNEGSKA (reference sequence). The V end was cut by 0 bases, the J end by 2 bases, with 10 bases between. The CDR3 is 14 residues long. Here the CDR3 DNA reads TGCAGTGCTAGAGATAAGACATCCAACTATGGCTACACCTTC. This sequence encodes CSARDKTSNYGYTF.

Only one count was recorded for this clonotype. The chain uses TRBV7-2 and TRBJ1-2; D gene unclear. The CDR3 contains 13 residues. CDR1 is SGHTA, CDR2 FQGNSA, per germline. V was shortened by 1 base and J by 12 bases, with 15 bases between the two germline ends. The CDR3 here is CASSLGGSSGNTF. CDR3 in DNA: TGTGCCAGCAGCTTAGGTGGCAGCTCTGGAAACACCTTC.

This clonotype was recorded a few times. The V and J genes are TRBV15 and TRBJ2-7, with 7 nucleotides matching TRBD2. V shed 4 bases, J shed 0 bases, and the junction held 3 bases outside the gene matches. CDR1 and CDR2 (germline): LNHNV, YYDKDF (reference sequence). The CDR3 consists of 14 residues. The CDR3, as DNA: TGTGCCACCAGCATATTAGCGGGCTCCTACGAGCAGTACTTC. This codes for CATSILAGSYEQYF.

To note about this clonotype: The junction shows a germline mismatch at one end, possibly a read error. CDR3 amino acids: CASSLANSDGHTF. The CDR3 bases are TGTGCCAGCAGCTTAGCGAATTCCGATGGCCACACCTTC. The chain carries TRBV7-9 and TRBJ1-2; D not resolved. The germline gives CDR1 SEHNR, CDR2 FQNEAQ (reference sequence). This CDR3 is built from 13 residues.

The CDR3 spells CAWSVTGLGGYTF. The DNA for the CDR3 is TGTGCCTGGAGTGTTACAGGGTTGGGTGGCTACACCTTC. The V call is TRBV30, the J call TRBJ1-2; a possible D gene is TRBD1 (6 bases). The CDR3 has 13 amino acids. Germline CDR1 is GTSNPN and CDR2 is SVGIG (reference sequence). V gave up 0 bases and J gave up 7 bases, with 12 bases separating them.

This chain joins TRBV7-9 and TRBJ2-7, with 7 bases aligning to TRBD2. CDR1 and CDR2 from the germline V gene are SEHNR and FQNEAQ (reference sequence). CDR3 length: 13 residues. V dropped 5 bases and J dropped 4; count of bases not matched to a gene: 5. As DNA, the CDR3 is TGTGCCAGCAGCCATACTAGCGAGTACGAGCAGTACTTC. Encoded protein: CASSHTSEYEQYF.

J is TRBJ1-1 and V is TRBV20-1, with D perhaps matching TRBD1 (5 bases). The ends were cut back, 2 bases at V and 2 bases at J, with 12 bases in the middle. From germline, CDR1 is DFQATT and CDR2 SNEGSKA (reference sequence). This CDR3 is built from 14 residues. This CDR3 reads CSARRQGVNTEAFF. For the CDR3, the DNA is TGCAGTGCTAGAAGGCAGGGAGTCAACACTGAAGCTTTCTTT.

Many counts were recorded for this clonotype. The chain couples TRBV7-8 to TRBJ1-6; 9 bases fit TRBD1. V shed 1 base and J 9 bases; nucleotides not matched to a gene: 19. Germline V gene data show CDR1 as SGHVS and CDR2 as FQNEAQ. There are 20 residues in the CDR3. CDR3 DNA: TGTGCCAGCAGCTTAGTGAGTCGGTGGGGGGACAGGGTCTGGGGTTCACCCCTCCACTTT. Protein sequence: CASSLVSRWGDRVWGSPLHF.

The chain employs TRBV6-5 and TRBJ1-1; D remains ambiguous. Looked up from germline, CDR1 is MNHEY and CDR2 is SVGAGI. V was cut by 2 bases and J by 8 bases, with 12 bases left in between. CDR3 length equals 13 residues. Here the CDR3 DNA reads TGTGCCAGCAGTTACGGGTTTGGAACGGAAGCTTTCTTT. It translates to CASSYGFGTEAFF.

The CDR3 DNA is TGTGCCACCAGCAGCTCGACAGGGTCGAACTACGAGCAGTACTTC. Translated, it gives CATSSSTGSNYEQYF. The J gene is TRBJ2-7, the V gene TRBV15; 7 nucleotides match TRBD1. The CDR3 spans 15 residues. The V segment lost 3 bases and the J segment 3 bases; nucleotides outside the gene matches: 8. Germline V lookup: CDR1 LNHNV, CDR2 YYDKDF (reference sequence). The full variable domain, its missing parts supplied by reference TRBV15 and TRBJ2-7, is DAMVIQNPRYQVTQFGKPVTLSCSQTLNHNVMYWYQQKSSQAPKLLFHYYDKDFNNEADTPDNFQSRRPNTSFCFLDIRSPGLGDTAMYLCATSSSTGSNYEQYFGPGTRLTVT.

This clonotype was seen only once. The chain recombines TRBV18 with TRBJ2-4; 8 bases agree with TRBD1. The CDR3 has 17 residues. Trimming at V came to 4 bases and at J to 0 bases, leaving 8 bases not matched to a gene. CDR1 and CDR2 (germline): KGHSH, LQKENI. CDR3 nucleotide sequence: TGTGCCAGCTCACTTACCGGGACAGGAGTAGCCAAAAACATTCAGTACTTC. It is translated as CASSLTGTGVAKNIQYF.

The chain recombines TRBV24-1 with TRBJ2-1, with 10 bases aligning to TRBD2. The CDR3 has 15 amino acids. The germline gives CDR1 KGHDR, CDR2 SFDVKD. Germline trimming cut 3 bases from V and 8 bases from J; bases unmatched to any gene: 6. The CDR3 DNA sequence: TGTGCCACCAGTGATGAGCGGGAGGGGCGGTATGAGCAGTTCTTC. Translating gives CATSDEREGRYEQFF.

About this clonotype itself: Because it lacks the conserved phenylalanine or tryptophan at the end, this CDR3 is likely a read error. Because the CDR3's place on the DNA is in doubt, the DNA is left out and the CDR3 is given as listed by TCRdb. The chain employs TRBV19 and TRBJ1-5; no check of the table's D call, TRBD1, against the DNA was made. Germline V CDR1 and CDR2: LNHDA, SQIVND (reference sequence). The CDR3 is 10 amino acids long, termini counted. The CDR3 loop is CASSDYRGHR.